This TCR beta chain was documented in a study of cytomegalovirus exposure and HLA in healthy donors. Both 60 Vbeta primers and 13 Jbeta primers went into the PCR. Repertoires were generated with immunoSEQ multiplex PCR, while TCRdb's copy carries only in-frame clones and drops some. The sample carries 50,000 to 75,000 clones, about 80% recorded once. Germline CDR1 MDHEN, CDR2 SYDVKM. V shed 10 bases and J 6 bases; nucleotides not matched to a gene: 10. This CDR3 spans 14 amino acids. When sampled, the donors appeared nominally healthy, though they likely had unrecorded immune exposures. The genes are TRBV28 and TRBJ2-7, with 12 bases matching TRBD2. This TCR came from a woman aged 40 to 49 in good health and CMV-seronegative. Sequenced input: PBMCs. CDR3 nucleotide sequence: TGTGCCATCCGACCGGGACTAGCGGGTGTCGAGCAGTACTTC. Its protein product is CAIRPGLAGVEQYF. The whole variable domain, remainder taken from reference TRBV28 and TRBJ2-7, is DVKVTQSSRYLVKRTGEKVFLECVQDMDHENMFWYRQDPGLGLRLIYFSYDVKMKEKGDIPEGYSVSREKKERFSLILESASTNQTSMYLCAIRPGLAGVEQYFGPGTRLTVT.